Presented here are 30 T cell receptor beta chains from one specimen sequenced in a study of naive and memory T cell subsets. TCR cDNA received a 3' ligated oligonucleotide that carried a UMI. Four PCR rounds used nested alpha and beta constant region primers plus the SP2 primer. TCRdb re-called the 5' RACE reads through MiXCR, storing one row per CDR3 protein. This sample has 60,000 or so distinct CDR3 sequences, with 7.2% found just once. The receptors originated from a male donor in good health.

The gene calls are TRBV30 and TRBJ1-1, with 7 bases fitting TRBD1. The CDR3 is 15 residues long. Germline V CDR1 and CDR2: GTSNPN, SVGIG (reference sequence). The ends lost 5 bases at V and 0 bases at J; junction bases unmatched: 9. CDR3 sequence: CAWGVRQGVNTEAFF. In nucleotides, the CDR3 is TGTGCCTGGGGAGTTCGACAGGGTGTGAACACTGAAGCTTTCTTT. Complete variable domain (other parts from reference TRBV30 and TRBJ1-1): SQTIHQWPATLVQPVGSPLSLECTVEGTSNPNLYWYRQAAGRGLQLLFYSVGIGQISSEVPQNLSASRPQDRQFILSSKKLLLSDSGFYLCAWGVRQGVNTEAFFGQGTRLTVV.

In its sample, this clonotype was seen a few times. The chain is built from TRBV6-5 and TRBJ2-1, with TRBD2 identical over 16 bases. CDR3 length: 20 amino acids. Germline V gives CDR1 MNHEY, CDR2 SVGAGI. V lost 2 bases to trimming and J lost 9 bases; unmatched junction nucleotides: 16. In nucleotides, the CDR3 is TGTGCCAGCAGTTACCTGTCGGGACTAGCGGGAGGGCCGCCGATGGCTGAGCAGTTCTTC. Translation gives CASSYLSGLAGGPPMAEQFF.

The chain carries TRBV29-1 and TRBJ2-6; TRBD1 aligns across 9 bases. The CDR3 runs to 17 residues. J was trimmed by 0 bases and V by 5 bases; bases with no gene match: 8. Germline V gene data show CDR1 as SQVTM and CDR2 as ANQGSEA. The CDR3: CSVIQQGALSGANVLTF. The CDR3 region has the DNA TGCAGCGTTATTCAACAGGGGGCCCTCTCTGGGGCCAACGTCCTGACTTTC.

The gene calls are TRBV7-9 and TRBJ2-7, with D tentatively TRBD1 or TRBD2 (5 bases each). Germline CDR1 reads SEHNR; CDR2 reads FQNEAQ (reference sequence). Trimming shortened V by 4 bases and J by 0 bases, and 16 bases separated the two germline ends. CDR3 length: 16 amino acids. DNA of the CDR3: TGTGCCAGCAGCTACCTGGACGGGGACCGCTCCTACGAGCAGTACTTC. It is translated as CASSYLDGDRSYEQYF.

This clonotype was detected ten times or more. The chain has TRBV6-6 and TRBJ2-5; TRBD2 is a possible D gene (5 bases). The CDR3 extends over 13 amino acids. The germline V gene has CDR1 MNHNY and CDR2 SVGAGI (reference sequence). Trimming took off 8 bases at V and 1 base at J, with 11 bases between the two ends. CDR3 sequence reads: CASRLGVQETQYF. In DNA, the CDR3 is TGTGCCAGCCGGCTCGGGGTCCAAGAGACCCAGTACTTC.

This clonotype was counted ten times or more. The V and J genes are TRBV6-5 and TRBJ2-3; TRBD1 agrees at 8 bases. Germline CDR1 is MNHEY and CDR2 is SVGAGI. CDR3 length: 14 residues. The J segment lost 3 bases and the V segment lost 10 bases, leaving 9 bases of the junction unmatched. CDR3 DNA sequence: TGTGCCACCGCCGGACAGGGTGGGACAGATACGCAGTATTTT. It encodes CATAGQGGTDTQYF.

V usage is TRBV20-1 and J usage is TRBJ2-2; D may match TRBD1 or TRBD2 (5 bases each). The CDR3 covers 17 residues. The germline V gene has CDR1 DFQATT and CDR2 SNEGSKA (reference sequence). V lost 0 bases and J 1 base, leaving 15 bases between the germline ends. In DNA form, the CDR3 reads TGCAGTGCTAGAGATAAGAGGGACCAAGGGAACACCGGGGAGCTGTTTTTT. Translation: CSARDKRDQGNTGELFF.

The chain carries TRBV7-8 and TRBJ2-1; D not certain. The V end was cut by 5 bases, the J end by 3 bases, with 14 bases between. Germline CDR1 and CDR2: SGHVS and FQNEAQ. The CDR3 is made up of 15 amino acids. The CDR3 region is CASSGFSSSYNEQFF. CDR3 in DNA: TGTGCCAGCAGCGGGTTTAGTAGCAGCTACAATGAGCAGTTCTTC.

The chain links TRBV4-1 to TRBJ2-7; perhaps TRBD1 as D (5 bases). V was trimmed by 1 base and J by 2 bases, leaving 15 bases between them. Germline V gene sequence: CDR1 MGHRA, CDR2 YSYEKL. The CDR3 has 16 residues. The DNA of the CDR3 is TGCGCCAGCAGCCAAGCATCACAGGTCACTACCTACGAGCAGTACTTC. It yields the protein CASSQASQVTTYEQYF.

This clonotype was seen repeatedly, ten times or more. V and J are TRBV19 and TRBJ1-1; TRBD1 matches at 8 bases. V shed 5 bases, J shed 2 bases, and the junction held 13 bases outside the gene matches. Germline V CDR1 and CDR2: LNHDA, SQIVND (reference sequence). The CDR3 sequence is 17 residues long. The CDR3 loop is CASSRTDRGQGNTEAFF. The CDR3 DNA reads as TGTGCCAGTAGTCGAACCGACAGGGGACAAGGAAACACTGAAGCTTTCTTT.

This clonotype was observed at least ten times. This chain links TRBV14 with TRBJ2-2; the D is unclear. Trimming pared 1 base from V and 7 bases from J, leaving 4 bases between. Germline-derived CDR1 and CDR2 are SGHDN and FVKESK. This CDR3 is built from 12 residues. This CDR3 is CASSQVSGELFF. The CDR3 nucleotides are TGTGCCAGCAGCCAAGTCAGCGGGGAGCTGTTTTTT. Looking up the rest from reference TRBV14 and TRBJ2-2 gives the full variable domain: EAGVTQFPSHSVIEKGQTVTLRCDPISGHDNLYWYRRVMGKEIKFLLHFVKESKQDESGMPNNRFLAERTGGTYSTLKVQPAELEDSGVYFCASSQVSGELFFGEGSRLTVL.

This clonotype was recorded many times. The chain employs TRBV6-6 and TRBJ2-3; no clear D. In germline, CDR1 is MNHNY, CDR2 SVGAGI (reference sequence). The CDR3 runs to 17 residues. Trimming left V 5 bases short and J 0 bases short, with 18 bases between. In nucleotides, the CDR3 is TGTGCCAGCAGTCCTCAAGACATCATTACTAGCACAGATACGCAGTATTTT. It yields the protein CASSPQDIITSTDTQYF.

In this sample, this clonotype turned up many times. The chain uses TRBV6-6 and TRBJ2-1, with 13 nucleotides matching TRBD2. The CDR3 is made up of 15 amino acids. V lost 8 bases, J lost 10 bases, and 11 bases stayed unmatched. From germline, CDR1 is MNHNY and CDR2 SVGAGI (reference sequence). The CDR3 DNA follows: TGTGCCAGCCTAGGCGGGACTAGCGGGAAAGGCGAGCAGTTCTTC. This sequence encodes CASLGGTSGKGEQFF.

This clonotype occurred a few times. The chain links TRBV6-1 to TRBJ2-2; 8 positions agree with TRBD2. The V gene's germline CDR1 is MNHNS and CDR2 SASEGT. Trimming cost V 8 bases and J 3 bases; bases outside gene matches: 8. CDR3 size: 15 residues. The CDR3 sequence is CASSSGRVDTGELFF. The DNA of the CDR3 is TGTGCCAGCTCCTCCGGGAGGGTGGACACCGGGGAGCTGTTTTTT.

This clonotype was seen at least ten times. The chain couples TRBV14 to TRBJ2-7; D is possibly TRBD2 (5 bases). This CDR3 is 16 amino acids long. Trimming shortened V by 0 bases and J by 5 bases, and 17 bases separated the two germline ends. Germline CDR1 reads SGHDN; CDR2 reads FVKESK. DNA of the CDR3: TGTGCCAGCAGCCAAGATCGGCAGGATCGGCGGGACGAGCAGTACTTC. This translates into CASSQDRQDRRDEQYF. The variable domain in full, with the rest retrieved from reference TRBV14 and TRBJ2-7, is EAGVTQFPSHSVIEKGQTVTLRCDPISGHDNLYWYRRVMGKEIKFLLHFVKESKQDESGMPNNRFLAERTGGTYSTLKVQPAELEDSGVYFCASSQDRQDRRDEQYFGPGTRLTVT.

This clonotype was seen many times. J is TRBJ1-6 and V is TRBV20-1; D is unresolved. The CDR3 is 15 amino acids. Germline CDR1 reads DFQATT; CDR2 reads SNEGSKA (reference sequence). V was shortened by 2 bases and J by 4 bases, with 12 bases between the two germline ends. The CDR3 DNA is TGCAGTGCTAGATTCCCTGGCGGGTATAATTCACCCCTCCACTTT. This translates into CSARFPGGYNSPLHF.

This clonotype was recorded at least ten times. The CDR3 DNA sequence: TGTGCCAGCAGCCAAGGGAAAGACCATGGGCAGTACTTC. It encodes CASSQGKDHGQYF. V gene TRBV3-1 combines with J gene TRBJ2-7; D gene unclear. Germline CDR1 and CDR2: LGHDT and YNNKEL (reference sequence). The CDR3 length is 13 residues. V lost 1 base and J 9 bases, leaving 13 bases between the germline ends.

This rearrangement joins TRBV12-5 to TRBJ2-5; 11 bases fit TRBD2. From germline, CDR1 is LGHNT and CDR2 FRNRAP. This CDR3 has 16 amino acids. The trim removed 4 bases at V and 4 bases at J, leaving 8 bases unmatched. In nucleotides, the CDR3 is TGTGCTAGTGGTTCAGGACTAGCGGGTTGGGGAGAGACCCAGTACTTC. This encodes CASGSGLAGWGETQYF.

This clonotype appeared many times. The rearrangement uses TRBV6-1 and TRBJ1-4; D uncertain. V was trimmed by 6 bases and J by 7 bases, leaving 18 bases between them. The CDR3 loop spans 15 amino acids. Germline lookup yields CDR1 MNHNS and CDR2 SASEGT. The CDR3 reads CASSGVDFLSEKLFF. In nucleotides, the CDR3 is TGTGCCAGCAGCGGGGTGGACTTTCTGAGTGAAAAACTGTTTTTT.

The rearrangement links TRBV3-1 to TRBJ2-7, with 7 bases matching TRBD2. Germline CDR1 and CDR2: LGHDT and YNNKEL (reference sequence). V was pared by 1 base and J by 2 bases, with 5 bases of the junction left unmatched. This CDR3 region has 15 residues. CDR3 bases: TGTGCCAGCAGCCAAGTGTCTAGCGGCCCCTACGAGCAGTACTTC. Encoded protein: CASSQVSSGPYEQYF.

The gene calls are TRBV2 and TRBJ1-4, with a tentative D call TRBD1 (5 bases). The CDR3 runs to 15 residues. Germline CDR1 SNHLY, CDR2 FYNNEI. V gave up 4 bases and J gave up 4 bases, with 13 bases separating them. CDR3 sequence reads: CASSGGTALNEKLFF. The DNA for the CDR3 is TGTGCCAGCAGTGGTGGGACGGCTCTTAATGAAAAACTGTTTTTT.

This clonotype has ten or more counts. The chain has TRBV14 and TRBJ2-3; the D gene is possibly TRBD2 (6 bases). V lost 1 base and J lost 9, with 11 bases in between. Germline V gene data show CDR1 as SGHDN and CDR2 as FVKESK. The CDR3 loop spans 13 amino acids. As DNA, the CDR3 is TGTGCCAGCAGCCAAGTTGGTGGGGGGACGCAGTATTTT. Translation: CASSQVGGGTQYF.

This clonotype was recorded many times. This rearrangement joins TRBV27 to TRBJ2-3, with a weak D call TRBD1 (6 bases). This CDR3 is built from 16 residues. V was cut by 6 bases and J by 7 bases, with 23 bases left in between. In germline, CDR1 is MNHEY, CDR2 SMNVEV (reference sequence). The CDR3 region has the DNA TGTGCCAGCAGCTCCCTCCGGACAGAGGGGTCCAATACGCAGTATTTT. Encoded protein: CASSSLRTEGSNTQYF.

This clonotype was found a few times. V is TRBV11-2 and J is TRBJ2-2; tentatively, D is TRBD2 (5 bases). CDR3 length: 16 amino acids. V was pared by 2 bases and J by 1 base, with 11 bases between. Germline V gene lookup returns CDR1 SGHAT and CDR2 FQNNGV. The CDR3: CASSLFGVLNTGELFF. The CDR3 DNA sequence: TGTGCCAGCAGCTTATTCGGGGTGTTGAACACCGGGGAGCTGTTTTTT.

This clonotype has more than one count but fewer than ten. The chain recombines TRBV20-1 with TRBJ2-5, with D uncertain. Per the germline V gene, CDR1 is DFQATT and CDR2 is SNEGSKA (reference sequence). The CDR3 spans 11 residues. V was cut by 6 bases and J by 5 bases, with 10 bases left in between. DNA of the CDR3: TGCAGTGCCTCAAACTTGGAGACCCAGTACTTC. It yields the protein CSASNLETQYF.

The sample holds many counts of this clonotype. The CDR3 reads CASSLGGYEQYF. The CDR3 nucleotides read TGTGCCAGTAGCCTGGGCGGCTACGAGCAGTACTTC. The chain couples TRBV19 to TRBJ2-7, with unresolved D. CDR3 length equals 12 residues. The V end was cut by 6 bases, the J end by 3 bases, with 9 bases between. The germline CDR1 and CDR2 sequences are LNHDA and SQIVND (reference sequence).

This clonotype was counted ten times or more. The chain recombines TRBV4-2 with TRBJ1-1; perhaps TRBD1 as D (5 bases). The CDR3 is made up of 15 amino acids. The ends were cut back, 4 bases at V and 2 bases at J, with 14 bases in the middle. In germline, CDR1 is LGHNA, CDR2 YNFKEQ. The CDR3 is CASSPQVGPNTEAFF. For the CDR3, the DNA is TGTGCCAGCAGCCCACAGGTCGGGCCCAACACTGAAGCTTTCTTT.

This clonotype was seen repeatedly, ten times or more. The chain employs TRBV5-1 and TRBJ2-2; 12 bases agree with TRBD1. The CDR3 extends over 18 amino acids. V gave up 4 bases and J gave up 7 bases; unmatched junction bases: 14. Germline V gene data show CDR1 as SGHRS and CDR2 as YFSETQ. The CDR3 DNA sequence: TGCGCCAGCAGCAAGACTGCCGGGACAGGGGGCAGCGGCGGGGAGCTGTTTTTT. Translated, it gives CASSKTAGTGGSGGELFF.

The table lists this clonotype with a few counts. The V call is TRBV7-8, the J call TRBJ2-5; D remains ambiguous. The CDR3 is made up of 11 amino acids. Between the trimmed V and J ends, which lost 7 bases and 4 bases, there was a span of 7 bases. Germline CDR1 SGHVS, CDR2 FQNEAQ. In DNA, the CDR3 is TGTGCCAGCACCCGAGGAGAGACCCAGTACTTC. Residues: CASTRGETQYF.

The CDR3 sequence is CASSGRAGDTQYF. The CDR3 bases are TGTGCCAGCAGTGGCAGGGCGGGGGATACGCAGTATTTT. V usage is TRBV6-1 and J usage is TRBJ2-3; TRBD2 is a possible D gene (6 bases). Germline-derived CDR1 and CDR2 are MNHNS and SASEGT. This CDR3 is built from 13 residues. With 4 bases removed from V and 6 bases from J, the gap between germline ends came to 11 bases.